This entry lists 10 T cell receptor beta chains sequenced from one sample in a study of blood T cells in healthy people across ages. Next came a second PCR, run for about 6 to 11 cycles, which used a sample-barcoded 5' primer along with a J-beta primer mix. TCRdb re-derived calls from the 5' RACE reads in MiXCR, one entry per CDR3 protein. This table has roughly 720,000 distinct CDR3 sequences, about 55% appearing once. The source material was blood. The receptors were gathered from a man older than 75 in good health.

The chain carries TRBV5-1 and TRBJ2-1; tentatively, D is TRBD2 (6 bases). V was trimmed by 6 bases and J by 2 bases, leaving 15 bases between them. This CDR3 contains 15 residues. Germline V lookup: CDR1 SGHRS, CDR2 YFSETQ. CDR3 DNA sequence: TGCGCCAGCACCCCCGGGGGTCCGGCCTACAATGAGCAGTTCTTC. Amino acids: CASTPGGPAYNEQFF.

This sequence joins TRBV2 and TRBJ2-7; no reliable D call. This CDR3 is built from 14 residues. Trimming left V 0 bases short and J 3 bases short, with 9 bases between. Germline assignment: CDR1 SNHLY and CDR2 FYNNEI. Here the CDR3 reads CASSEAGLGYEQYF. In DNA, the CDR3 is TGTGCCAGCAGTGAAGCGGGGTTGGGCTACGAGCAGTACTTC. Together with reference TRBV2 and TRBJ2-7, the CDR3 gives the full variable domain: EPEVTQTPSHQVTQMGQEVILRCVPISNHLYFYWYRQILGQKVEFLVSFYNNEISEKSEIFDDQFSVERPDGSNFTLKIRSTKLEDSAMYFCASSEAGLGYEQYFGPGTRLTVT.

J is TRBJ2-3 and V is TRBV20-1; 16 bases align to TRBD2. In germline, CDR1 is DFQATT, CDR2 SNEGSKA (reference sequence). The CDR3 covers 19 residues. J lost 1 base, V lost 6 bases, and 13 bases had no gene match. The CDR3 is CSAGTGLAGGPGRTDTQYF. DNA of the CDR3: TGCAGTGCCGGAACGGGACTAGCGGGAGGGCCTGGGCGCACAGATACGCAGTATTTT.

The CDR3 spells CASSLPQGASTEAFF. For the CDR3, the DNA is TGTGCCAGCAGTTTACCCCAGGGGGCCAGCACTGAAGCTTTCTTT. This chain links TRBV12-3 or TRBV12-4 with TRBJ1-1; 8 bases agree with TRBD1. Germline trimming cut 2 bases from V and 4 bases from J; bases unmatched to any gene: 6. The CDR3 sequence is 15 residues long.

The chain carries TRBV6-6 and TRBJ1-2, with D unresolved. CDR1 MNHNY and CDR2 SVGAGI come from the germline V gene (reference sequence). Trimming shortened V by 7 bases and J by 3 bases, and 18 bases separated the two germline ends. The CDR3 is 15 amino acids. The CDR3 loop is CASTDLARYDYGYTF. The DNA of the CDR3 is TGTGCCAGCACCGATCTGGCGCGATACGACTATGGCTACACCTTC.

The chain carries TRBV6-5 and TRBJ2-2, with 7 nucleotides matching TRBD1. Per the germline V gene, CDR1 is MNHEY and CDR2 is SVGAGI. V shed 6 bases and J 8 bases; nucleotides not matched to a gene: 12. The CDR3 is made up of 15 amino acids. Here the CDR3 reads CASRPGTAPGGELFF. CDR3 nucleotides: TGTGCCAGCAGGCCCGGGACAGCCCCAGGGGGGGAGCTGTTTTTT.

This rearrangement joins TRBV6-5 to TRBJ2-7; 10 nucleotides agree with TRBD1. Germline V CDR1 and CDR2: MNHEY, SVGAGI. The length of the CDR3 is 14 residues. V lost 5 bases, J lost 3 bases, and 4 bases stayed unmatched. The CDR3 is CASSPDRGNYEQYF. CDR3 nucleotide sequence: TGTGCCAGCAGTCCGGACAGGGGGAACTACGAGCAGTACTTC.

The chain combines TRBV7-2 with TRBJ2-1; D might be TRBD1 or TRBD2, each matching 5 bases. This CDR3 spans 15 amino acids. Germline-derived CDR1 and CDR2 are SGHTA and FQGNSA. The V end was cut by 4 bases, the J end by 5 bases, with 15 bases between. For the CDR3, the DNA is TGTGCCAGCAGCTCTGCCGGGACCAACAACAATGAGCAGTTCTTC. This translates into CASSSAGTNNNEQFF.

V usage is TRBV20-1 and J usage is TRBJ2-5, with TRBD2 identical over 7 bases. CDR1 is DFQATT, CDR2 SNEGSKA, per germline (reference sequence). V trimming: 3 bases; J trimming: 6 bases; junction bases outside the gene matches: 7. This CDR3 contains 13 residues. The CDR3 region is CSASPTSPQTQYF. CDR3 nucleotide sequence: TGCAGTGCTAGCCCGACTAGCCCGCAGACCCAGTACTTC.

Only a few counts were recorded for this clonotype. The chain combines TRBV20-1 with TRBJ2-1, with TRBD1 identical over 10 bases. J lost 8 bases, V lost 1 base, and 5 bases had no gene match. Germline CDR1 and CDR2: DFQATT and SNEGSKA (reference sequence). The CDR3 has 14 residues. DNA for the CDR3: TGCAGTGCTAGAGGGGTGACAGGGGGCGATGAGCAGTTCTTC. Translated: CSARGVTGGDEQFF.